Shown below are 2 T cell receptor beta chains from a single sample sequenced in a study of CXCR3-negative and CXCR3-positive naive CD8 T cells. Broader study findings: The study found more hydrophobic TRB CDR3s in CXCR3-positive naive cells than in CXCR3-negative naive cells.

These receptors have no identified antigens. Libraries were UMI-labeled 5' RACE TRB cDNA. TCRdb re-called the 5' RACE reads; every CDR3 protein appears as one record, without DNA. Its listing shows roughly 100,000 distinct CDR3 sequences. Material: naive CXCR3+ CD8+ T cells from blood. As to subset: CD45RO-CCR7+CD27+CD95- naive CD8+ T cells expressing CXCR3 (TNR3+). Receptors were obtained from a human donor in good health. Some clones in this sample may be carry-over from other donors' samples.

V is TRBV29-1 and J is TRBJ1-1; there is no DNA to check the TCRdb D call of TRBD1. This CDR3 spans 15 amino acids. Germline values: CDR1 SQVTM, CDR2 ANQGSEA. CDR3: CSVEERSGRNTEAFF.

The rearrangement joins TRBV13 to TRBJ2-7. The germline V gene encodes CDR1 PRHDT and CDR2 FYEKMQ (reference sequence). The CDR3 consists of 15 residues. CDR3 loop: CASSLSLAGVYEQYF.